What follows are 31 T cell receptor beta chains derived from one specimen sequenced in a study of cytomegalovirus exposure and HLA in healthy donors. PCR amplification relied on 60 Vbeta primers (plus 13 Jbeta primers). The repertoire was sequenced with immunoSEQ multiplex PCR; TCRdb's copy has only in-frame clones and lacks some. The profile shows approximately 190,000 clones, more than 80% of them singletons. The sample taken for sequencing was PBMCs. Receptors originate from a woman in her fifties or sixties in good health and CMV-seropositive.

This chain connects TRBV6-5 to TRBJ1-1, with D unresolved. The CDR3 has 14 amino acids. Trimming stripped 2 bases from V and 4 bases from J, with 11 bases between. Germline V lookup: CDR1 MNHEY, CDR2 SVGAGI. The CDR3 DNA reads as TGTGCCAGCAGTTACGGCAGGTCCGGCACTGAAGCTTTCTTT. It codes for CASSYGRSGTEAFF.

As DNA, the CDR3 is TGTGCCTGGAGTGACAGAGGGGACAGGAGGGGCTACACCTTC. Amino acid sequence: CAWSDRGDRRGYTF. The genes are TRBV30 and TRBJ1-2, with 8 bases fitting TRBD1. The junction had 9 bases not matched to a gene; V was cut back by 1 base and J by 8 bases. The germline CDR1 and CDR2 sequences are GTSNPN and SVGIG (reference sequence). The length of the CDR3 is 14 residues.

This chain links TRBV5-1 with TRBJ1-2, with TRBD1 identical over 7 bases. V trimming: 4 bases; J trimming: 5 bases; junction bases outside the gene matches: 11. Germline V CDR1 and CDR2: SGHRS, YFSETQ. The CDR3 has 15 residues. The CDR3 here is CASSPDRAPGYGYTF. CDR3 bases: TGCGCCAGCAGCCCCGACAGGGCCCCAGGTTATGGCTACACCTTC.

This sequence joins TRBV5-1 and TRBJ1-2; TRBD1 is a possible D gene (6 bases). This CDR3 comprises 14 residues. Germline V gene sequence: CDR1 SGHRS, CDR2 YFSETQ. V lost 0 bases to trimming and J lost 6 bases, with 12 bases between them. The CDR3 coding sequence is TGCGCCAGCAGCTTGGAAAAGGCAGGGGATGGCTACACCTTC. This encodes CASSLEKAGDGYTF.

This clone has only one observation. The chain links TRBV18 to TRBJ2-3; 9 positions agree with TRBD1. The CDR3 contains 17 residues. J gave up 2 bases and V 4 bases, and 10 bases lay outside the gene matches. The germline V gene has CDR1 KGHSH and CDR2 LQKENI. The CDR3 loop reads CASSRTSGTGYTDTQYF. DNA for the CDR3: TGTGCCAGCTCACGCACATCCGGGACAGGGTACACAGATACGCAGTATTTT.

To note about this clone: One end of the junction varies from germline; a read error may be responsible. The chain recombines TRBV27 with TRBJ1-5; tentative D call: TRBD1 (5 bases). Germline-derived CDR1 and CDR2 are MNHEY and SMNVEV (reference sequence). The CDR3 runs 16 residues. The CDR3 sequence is CASSPQAARGNQPQQF. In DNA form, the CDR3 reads TGTGCCAGCAGCCCTCAGGCAGCTAGGGGCAATCAGCCCCAGCAGTTT.

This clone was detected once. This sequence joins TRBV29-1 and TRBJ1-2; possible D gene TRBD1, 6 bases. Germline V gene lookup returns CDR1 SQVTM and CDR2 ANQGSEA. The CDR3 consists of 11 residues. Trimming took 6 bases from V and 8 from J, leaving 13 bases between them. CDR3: CSVPRGAGYTF. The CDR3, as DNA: TGCAGCGTCCCTCGGGGGGCCGGCTACACCTTC.

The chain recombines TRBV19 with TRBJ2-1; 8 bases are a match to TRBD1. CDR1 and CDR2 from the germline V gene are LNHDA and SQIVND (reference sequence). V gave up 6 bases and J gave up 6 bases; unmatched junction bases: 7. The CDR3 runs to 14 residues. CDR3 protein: CASRTGTGPNEQFF. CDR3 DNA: TGTGCCAGTAGGACCGGGACAGGCCCCAATGAGCAGTTCTTC.

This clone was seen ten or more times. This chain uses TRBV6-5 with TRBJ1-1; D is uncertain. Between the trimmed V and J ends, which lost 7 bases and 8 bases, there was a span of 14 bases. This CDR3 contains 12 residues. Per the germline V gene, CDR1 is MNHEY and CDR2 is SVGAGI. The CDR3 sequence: CASISTEGEAFF. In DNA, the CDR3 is TGTGCCAGCATTTCTACCGAGGGAGAAGCTTTCTTT.

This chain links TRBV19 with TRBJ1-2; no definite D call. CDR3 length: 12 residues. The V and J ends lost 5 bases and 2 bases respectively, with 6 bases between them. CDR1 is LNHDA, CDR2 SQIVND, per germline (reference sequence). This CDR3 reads CASSGQNYGYTF. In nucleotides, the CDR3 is TGTGCCAGTAGTGGCCAAAACTATGGCTACACCTTC.

CDR3 in DNA: TGTGCCAGTAGTATAGGAAGCAGCGGAGAAAAACTGTTTTTT. Protein: CASSIGSSGEKLFF. This chain links TRBV19 with TRBJ1-4; D ambiguous. Trimming left V 1 base short and J 8 bases short, with 11 bases between. Per the germline V gene, CDR1 is LNHDA and CDR2 is SQIVND (reference sequence). The CDR3 length is 14 residues.

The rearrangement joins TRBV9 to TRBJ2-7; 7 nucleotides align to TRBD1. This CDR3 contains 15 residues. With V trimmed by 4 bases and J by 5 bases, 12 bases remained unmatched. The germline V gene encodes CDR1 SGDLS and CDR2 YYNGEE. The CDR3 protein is CASSSRQGHSDEQYF. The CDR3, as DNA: TGTGCCAGCAGCTCTCGACAGGGTCATTCGGACGAGCAGTACTTC.

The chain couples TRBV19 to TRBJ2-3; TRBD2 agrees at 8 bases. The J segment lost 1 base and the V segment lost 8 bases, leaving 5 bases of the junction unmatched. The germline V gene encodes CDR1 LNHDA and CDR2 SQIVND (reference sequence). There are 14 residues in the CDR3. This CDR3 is CASSGGGRTDTQYF. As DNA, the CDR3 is TGTGCCAGTTCGGGGGGGGGTCGCACAGATACGCAGTATTTT.

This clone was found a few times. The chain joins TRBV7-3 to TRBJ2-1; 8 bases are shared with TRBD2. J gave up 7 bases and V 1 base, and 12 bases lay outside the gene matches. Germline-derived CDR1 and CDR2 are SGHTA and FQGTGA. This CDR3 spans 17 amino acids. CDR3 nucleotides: TGTGCCAGCAGCTTAATGGGCCGGCGGGGGGCGGGGAATGAGCAGTTCTTC. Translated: CASSLMGRRGAGNEQFF. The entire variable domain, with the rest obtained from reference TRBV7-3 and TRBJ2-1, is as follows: GAGVSQTPSNKVTEKGKYVELRCDPISGHTALYWYRQSLGQGPEFLIYFQGTGAADDSGLPNDRFFAVRPEGSVSTLKIQRTERGDSAVYLCASSLMGRRGAGNEQFFGPGTRLTVL.

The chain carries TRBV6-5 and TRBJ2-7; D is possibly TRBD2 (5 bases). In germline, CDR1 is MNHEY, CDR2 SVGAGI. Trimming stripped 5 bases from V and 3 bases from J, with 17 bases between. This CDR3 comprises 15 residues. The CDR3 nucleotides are TGTGCCAGCAGTACAACGCAGGTGGAGGTCTACGAGCAGTACTTC. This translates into CASSTTQVEVYEQYF.

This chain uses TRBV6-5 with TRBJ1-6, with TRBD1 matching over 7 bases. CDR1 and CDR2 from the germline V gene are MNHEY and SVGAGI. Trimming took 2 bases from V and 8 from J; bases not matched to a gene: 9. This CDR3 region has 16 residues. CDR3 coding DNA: TGTGCCAGCAGTTACCCGGGACAGTGGGGTGATTCACCCCTCCACTTT. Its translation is CASSYPGQWGDSPLHF.

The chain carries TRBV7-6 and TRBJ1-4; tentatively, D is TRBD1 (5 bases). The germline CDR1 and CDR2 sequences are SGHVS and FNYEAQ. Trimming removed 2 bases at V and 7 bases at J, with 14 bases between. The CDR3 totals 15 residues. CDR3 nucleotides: TGTGCCAGCAGCTTATATGGGGCGCAGGGTGAAAAACTGTTTTTT. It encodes CASSLYGAQGEKLFF.

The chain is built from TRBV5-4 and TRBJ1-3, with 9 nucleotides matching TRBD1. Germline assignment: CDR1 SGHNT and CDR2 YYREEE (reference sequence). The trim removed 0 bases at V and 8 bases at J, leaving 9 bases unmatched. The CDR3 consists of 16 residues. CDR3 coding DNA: TGTGCCAGCAGCTTGGGTATCGGGACAGGGAGTGACACCATATATTTT. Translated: CASSLGIGTGSDTIYF. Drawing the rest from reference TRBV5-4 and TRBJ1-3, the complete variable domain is ETGVTQSPTHLIKTRGQQVTLRCSSQSGHNTVSWYQQALGQGPQFIFQYYREEENGRGNFPPRFSGLQFPNYSSELNVNALELDDSALYLCASSLGIGTGSDTIYFGEGSWLTVV.

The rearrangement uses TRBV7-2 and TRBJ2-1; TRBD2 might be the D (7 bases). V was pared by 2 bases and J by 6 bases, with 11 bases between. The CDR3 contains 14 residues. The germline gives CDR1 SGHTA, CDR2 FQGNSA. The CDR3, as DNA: TGTGCCAGCAGCTTAAGGGGGGGCCGCAATGAGCAGTTCTTC. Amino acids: CASSLRGGRNEQFF.

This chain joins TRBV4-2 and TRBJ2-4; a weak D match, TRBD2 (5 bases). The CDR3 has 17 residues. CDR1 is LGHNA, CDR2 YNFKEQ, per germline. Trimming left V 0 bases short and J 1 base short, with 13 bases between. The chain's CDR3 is CASSQEALTKAKNIQYF. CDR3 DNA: TGTGCCAGCAGCCAAGAGGCCCTGACTAAGGCCAAAAACATTCAGTACTTC.

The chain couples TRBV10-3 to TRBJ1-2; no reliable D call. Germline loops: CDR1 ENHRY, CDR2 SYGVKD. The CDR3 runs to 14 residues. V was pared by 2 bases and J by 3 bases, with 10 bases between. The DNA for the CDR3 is TGTGCCATCAGTGAGCGGCAGGTTTACTATGGCTACACCTTC. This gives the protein CAISERQVYYGYTF.

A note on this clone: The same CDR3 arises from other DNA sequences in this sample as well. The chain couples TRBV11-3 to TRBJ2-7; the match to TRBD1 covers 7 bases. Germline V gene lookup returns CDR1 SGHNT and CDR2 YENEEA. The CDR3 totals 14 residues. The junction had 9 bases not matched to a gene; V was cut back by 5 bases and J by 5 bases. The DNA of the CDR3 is TGTGCCAGCAGCCCAGGGCAGGGGGACGACGAGCAGTACTTC. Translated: CASSPGQGDDEQYF.

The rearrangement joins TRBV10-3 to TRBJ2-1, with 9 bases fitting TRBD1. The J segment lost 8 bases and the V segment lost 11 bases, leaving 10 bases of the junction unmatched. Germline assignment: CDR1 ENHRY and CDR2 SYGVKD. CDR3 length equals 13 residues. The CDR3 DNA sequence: TGTGCCGCCCAGACCGGGACAGGGCATGAGCAGTTCTTC. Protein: CAAQTGTGHEQFF.

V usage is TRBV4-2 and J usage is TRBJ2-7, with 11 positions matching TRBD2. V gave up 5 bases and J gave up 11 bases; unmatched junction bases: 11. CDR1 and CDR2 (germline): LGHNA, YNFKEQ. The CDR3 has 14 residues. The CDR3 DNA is TGTGCCAGCAGCAGCCAAGCTAGCGGGGGGATGGAGTACTTC. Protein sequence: CASSSQASGGMEYF.

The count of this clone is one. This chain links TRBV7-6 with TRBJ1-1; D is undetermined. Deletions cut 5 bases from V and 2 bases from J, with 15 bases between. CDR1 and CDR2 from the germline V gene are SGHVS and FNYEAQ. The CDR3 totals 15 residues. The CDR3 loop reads CASSPGGRLNTEAFF. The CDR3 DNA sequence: TGTGCCAGCAGCCCCGGCGGCAGACTCAACACTGAAGCTTTCTTT.

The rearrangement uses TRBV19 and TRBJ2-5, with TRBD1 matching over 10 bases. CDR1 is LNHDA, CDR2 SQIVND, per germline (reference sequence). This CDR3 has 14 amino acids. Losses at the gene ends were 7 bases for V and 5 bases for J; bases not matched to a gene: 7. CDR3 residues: CASMDRGDAETQYF. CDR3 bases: TGTGCCAGTATGGACAGGGGGGATGCGGAGACCCAGTACTTC.

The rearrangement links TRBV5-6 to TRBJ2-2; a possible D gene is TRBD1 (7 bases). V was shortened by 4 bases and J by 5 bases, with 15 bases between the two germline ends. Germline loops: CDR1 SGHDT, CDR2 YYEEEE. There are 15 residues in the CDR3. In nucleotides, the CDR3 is TGTGCCAGCAGCGGCTCAGGGGGGACTACCGGGGAGCTGTTTTTT. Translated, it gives CASSGSGGTTGELFF.

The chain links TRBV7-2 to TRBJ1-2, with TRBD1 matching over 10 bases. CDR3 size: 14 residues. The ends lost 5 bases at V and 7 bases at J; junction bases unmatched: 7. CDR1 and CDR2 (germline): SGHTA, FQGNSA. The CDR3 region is CASSGDRGRGGYTF. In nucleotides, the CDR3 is TGTGCCAGCAGCGGAGACAGGGGGCGCGGTGGCTACACCTTC.

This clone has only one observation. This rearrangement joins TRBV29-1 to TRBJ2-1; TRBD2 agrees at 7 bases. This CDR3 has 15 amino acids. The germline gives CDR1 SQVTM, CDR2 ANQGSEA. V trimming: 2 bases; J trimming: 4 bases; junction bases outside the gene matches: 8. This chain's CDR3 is CSVEFGRLSYNEQFF. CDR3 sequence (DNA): TGCAGCGTTGAATTCGGGAGGCTTTCTTACAATGAGCAGTTCTTC.

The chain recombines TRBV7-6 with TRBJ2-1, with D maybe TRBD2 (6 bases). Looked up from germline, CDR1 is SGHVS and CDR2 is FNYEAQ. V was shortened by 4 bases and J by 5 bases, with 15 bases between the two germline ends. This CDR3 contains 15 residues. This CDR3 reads CASSSEGAGNNEQFF. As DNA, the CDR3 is TGTGCCAGCAGCTCCGAGGGAGCGGGCAACAATGAGCAGTTCTTC.

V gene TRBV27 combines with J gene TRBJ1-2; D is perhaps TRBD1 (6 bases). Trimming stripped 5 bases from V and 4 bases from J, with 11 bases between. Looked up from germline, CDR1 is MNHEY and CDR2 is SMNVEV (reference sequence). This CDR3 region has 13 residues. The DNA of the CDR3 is TGTGCCAGCAGTCACAGGGAGGGCTATGGCTACACCTTC. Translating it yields CASSHREGYGYTF.